The 4 T cell receptor beta chains reported below all come from one sample, sequenced in a study of beta chain features in type 1 diabetes. Study-wide points: Across all four CD4+ subsets, people with type 1 diabetes showed modestly shorter TCRB CDR3s.

cDNA synthesis used the whole RNA isolate, giving expressed TCRB sequences. Assay used: immunoSEQ multiplex PCR; TCRdb lists only in-frame clones, some missing. The table includes some 240,000 clones, roughly 17% detected once. These receptors have no identified antigens. Material: naive CD4+ T cells from blood. Source of these receptors: a man younger than 40 with type 1 diabetes.

In this sample, this clone turned up a few times. The rearrangement joins TRBV14 to TRBJ2-1, with D unresolved. Trimming left V 0 bases short and J 6 bases short, with 18 bases between. Per the germline V gene, CDR1 is SGHDN and CDR2 is FVKESK. The CDR3 runs 17 residues. This chain's CDR3 is CASSQDNPDLGFNEQFF. The CDR3 DNA reads as TGTGCCAGCAGCCAAGATAACCCAGATCTCGGTTTCAATGAGCAGTTCTTC.

This clone was picked up a small number of times. The chain uses TRBV5-1 and TRBJ2-1, with TRBD2 matching over 8 bases. The CDR3 contains 16 residues. The trim removed 4 bases at V and 2 bases at J, leaving 8 bases unmatched. Germline CDR1 is SGHRS and CDR2 is YFSETQ. The CDR3 nucleotides are TGCGCCAGCAGCGGACTAGCCCTCGCGACCTACAATGAGCAGTTCTTC. The encoded protein is CASSGLALATYNEQFF.

J is TRBJ1-5 and V is TRBV30; D unclear. V was shortened by 0 bases and J by 4 bases, with 7 bases between the two germline ends. Looked up from germline, CDR1 is GTSNPN and CDR2 is SVGIG (reference sequence). This CDR3 contains 13 residues. The CDR3 loop is CAWSVAGNQPQHF. The CDR3 DNA follows: TGTGCCTGGAGTGTGGCTGGGAATCAGCCCCAGCATTTT.

The table lists this clone with a few counts. The rearrangement joins TRBV7-9 to TRBJ2-7, with 9 bases lining up with TRBD1. This CDR3 has 14 residues. V was clipped by 5 bases and J by 3 bases; unmatched bases: 5. Germline V gene lookup returns CDR1 SEHNR and CDR2 FQNEAQ (reference sequence). Here the CDR3 DNA reads TGTGCCAGCAGCACCGGACAGGGGCTCTACGAGCAGTACTTC. It codes for CASSTGQGLYEQYF.